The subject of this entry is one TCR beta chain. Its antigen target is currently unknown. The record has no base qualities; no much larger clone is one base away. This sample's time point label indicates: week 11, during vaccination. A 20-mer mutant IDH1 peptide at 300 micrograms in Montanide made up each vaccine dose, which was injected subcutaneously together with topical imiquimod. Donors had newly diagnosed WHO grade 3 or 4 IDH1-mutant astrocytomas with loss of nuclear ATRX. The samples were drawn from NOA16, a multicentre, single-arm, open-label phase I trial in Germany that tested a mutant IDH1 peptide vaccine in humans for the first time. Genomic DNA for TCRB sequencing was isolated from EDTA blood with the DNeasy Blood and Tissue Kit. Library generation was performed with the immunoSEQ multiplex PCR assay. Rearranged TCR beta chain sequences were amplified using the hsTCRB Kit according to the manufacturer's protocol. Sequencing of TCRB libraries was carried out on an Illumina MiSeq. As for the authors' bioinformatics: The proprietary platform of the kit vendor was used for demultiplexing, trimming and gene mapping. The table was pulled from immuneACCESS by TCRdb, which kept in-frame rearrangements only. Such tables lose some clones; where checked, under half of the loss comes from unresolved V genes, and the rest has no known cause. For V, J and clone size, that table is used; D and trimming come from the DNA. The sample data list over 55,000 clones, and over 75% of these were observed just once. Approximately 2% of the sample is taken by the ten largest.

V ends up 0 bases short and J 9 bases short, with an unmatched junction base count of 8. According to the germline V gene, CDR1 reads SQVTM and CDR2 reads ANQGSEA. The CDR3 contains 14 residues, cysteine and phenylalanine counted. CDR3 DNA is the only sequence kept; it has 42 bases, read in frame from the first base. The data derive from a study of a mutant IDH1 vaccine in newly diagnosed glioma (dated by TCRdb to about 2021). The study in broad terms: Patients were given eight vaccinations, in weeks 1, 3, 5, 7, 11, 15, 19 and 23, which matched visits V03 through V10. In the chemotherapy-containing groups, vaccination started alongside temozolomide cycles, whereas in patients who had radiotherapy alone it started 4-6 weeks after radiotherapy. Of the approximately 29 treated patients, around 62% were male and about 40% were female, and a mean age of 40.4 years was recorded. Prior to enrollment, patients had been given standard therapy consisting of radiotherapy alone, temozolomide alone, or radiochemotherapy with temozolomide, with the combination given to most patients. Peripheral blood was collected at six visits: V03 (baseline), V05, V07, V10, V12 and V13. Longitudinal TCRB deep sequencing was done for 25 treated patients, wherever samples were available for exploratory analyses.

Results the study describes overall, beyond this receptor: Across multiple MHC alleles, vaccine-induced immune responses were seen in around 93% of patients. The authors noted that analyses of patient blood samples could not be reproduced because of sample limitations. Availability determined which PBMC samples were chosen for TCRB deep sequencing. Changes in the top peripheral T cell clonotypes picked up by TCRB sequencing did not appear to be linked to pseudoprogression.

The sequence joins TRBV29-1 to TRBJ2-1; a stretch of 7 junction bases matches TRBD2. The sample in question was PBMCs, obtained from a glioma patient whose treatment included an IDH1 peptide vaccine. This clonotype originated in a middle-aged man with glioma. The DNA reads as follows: TGCAGCGTTGAAGATCCGGGGGGAACTCGTGAGCAGTTCTTC. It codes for CSVEDPGGTREQFF.